This entry is about one TCR beta chain. What antigen it recognizes has not been identified. Base qualities are not at hand, and no much larger clone is one base apart. The sample holds other DNA sequences that translate to the same CDR3. The sample belongs to a study of siplizumab effects on memory and regulatory T cells (dated by TCRdb to the late 2010s). Looking at the study overall: The study examined how the anti-CD2 antibody siplizumab affects alloreactive T-cell subsets in allogeneic mixed lymphocyte reactions built from human PBMCs.

V is clipped by 0 bases and J by 1 base, and the sequence between their germline boundaries is 1 base long. The germline V gene provides CDR1 SGHRS and CDR2 YFSETQ. There are 12 amino acids in the CDR3, from cysteine to phenylalanine inclusive. Of the read, only the CDR3 DNA is kept; its 36 bases are in frame from base 1. Results and caveats for the whole study, not just this receptor: Whether proliferating Tregs from siplizumab cultures were suppressive was not functionally confirmed. Siplizumab significantly reduced the cumulative frequency of alloreactive sequences traceable to unstimulated CD4+ memory T cells. Of the alloreactive CD4+ clones that could be mapped, the Treg-derived share averaged about 63% with siplizumab compared with 25% to 30% in control reactions. For roughly 80-95% of proliferating CD4+ or CD8+ clones, no naive or memory phenotype could be assigned. Compared with memory T cells, unstimulated naive T cells appeared more diverse, and naive cells seemed to make a substantial contribution to the alloresponse. Because sequences below about 10^-5 frequency were poorly captured, only a minor fraction of alloreactive clones could be mapped to unstimulated subsets.

Sorted unstimulated T cells and proliferating T cells recovered from mixed lymphocyte reactions underwent TCRbeta CDR3 sequencing. Fresh whole blood from about 9 HLA-typed healthy donors was used as the source from which PBMCs were isolated. To map where alloreactive clones came from, CD4+ non-regulatory T cells in the unstimulated state were FACS-sorted. The library was produced with the immunoSEQ multiplex PCR assay. About 9.9 x 10^4 TCR templates per sample were assayed by the deep sequencing platform. Genomic DNA extracted from sorted T cells was used for TCRbeta CDR3 sequencing. Regarding the original processing steps: Clonal analysis of TCRbeta CDR3 data was done in the R programming language. Comparing unstimulated samples against CFSE-low samples taken after the reaction was how alloreactive CD4+ and CD8+ clones were defined. By matching sequences to the repertoires of sorted unstimulated Treg and non-Treg cells, each alloreactive CD4+ clone was assigned a regulatory or non-regulatory origin. In its TCRdb copy, this immuneACCESS table keeps in-frame sequences only and misses some clones. Where compared with another copy, unresolved V genes explain less than half of these, and the others have no known cause. V, J and clone size reflect that table, while D and trimming were determined from the DNA. This sample has over 95,000 clones in its table, and around 95% of those were observed once. Roughly 0.17% of the sample is taken by the ten largest.

Sequencing used non-Treg CD4+ T cells sorted from blood. The cell subset or site label, as the study defines it: FACS-sorted unstimulated CD4+ non-regulatory T cells. This TCR was recovered from a human donor in good health. This chain is built from TRBV5-1 and TRBJ2-5; the D gene cannot be resolved reliably. CDR3 sequence: CASSLGQETQYF. The DNA sequence is as follows: TGCGCCAGCAGCTTGGGCCAAGAGACCCAGTACTTC.